This T cell receptor beta chain was retrieved from a study of blood T cell repertoires in COVID-19. The overall study: There were acute and convalescent COVID-19 samples, and they came from the United States, Italy and Spain. PBMCs, B-cell-depleted T cells, or T cells provided the cDNA or gDNA that made up the material.

The length of the CDR3 is 17 residues. The J segment lost 0 bases and the V segment lost 7 bases, leaving 12 bases of the junction unmatched. CDR1 and CDR2 (germline): LNHDA, SQIVND (reference sequence). As handled by the study authors: Researchers report that nucleated cell counts were estimated from reference gene primer amplification. TCRdb's table, derived via immunoSEQ multiplex PCR, lists solely in-frame clones and lacks some. V, J and clone size are those of that table, while D and trimming were read from the DNA. The data contain 30,000 or so clones, 89% of them singletons. The TCR was taken from a woman in her thirties or forties with active or convalescent COVID-19. The chain recombines TRBV19 with TRBJ1-1; TRBD1 aligns across 9 bases. Sequenced sample: peripheral blood. Here the CDR3 reads CASTRTGDALMNTEAFF. The CDR3 region has the DNA TGTGCCAGTACTCGGACAGGGGACGCCCTCATGAACACTGAAGCTTTCTTT.